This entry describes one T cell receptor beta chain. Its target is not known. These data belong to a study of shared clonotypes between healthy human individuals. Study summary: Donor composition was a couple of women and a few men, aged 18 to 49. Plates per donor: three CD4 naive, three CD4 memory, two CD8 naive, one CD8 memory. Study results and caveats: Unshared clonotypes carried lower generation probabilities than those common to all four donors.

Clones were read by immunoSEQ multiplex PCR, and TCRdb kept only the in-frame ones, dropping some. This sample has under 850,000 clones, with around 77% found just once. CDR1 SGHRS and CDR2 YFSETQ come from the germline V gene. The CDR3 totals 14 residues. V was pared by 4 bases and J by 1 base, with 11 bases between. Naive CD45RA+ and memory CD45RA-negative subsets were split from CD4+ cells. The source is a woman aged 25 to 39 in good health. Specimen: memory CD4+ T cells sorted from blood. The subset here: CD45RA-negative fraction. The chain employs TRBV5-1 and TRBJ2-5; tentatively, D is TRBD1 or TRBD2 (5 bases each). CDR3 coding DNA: TGCGCCAGCAGCCATGGGACGGCCCAAGAGACCCAGTACTTC. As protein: CASSHGTAQETQYF.